This T cell receptor (beta chain) was obtained from a study of blood T cell repertoires in COVID-19 (dated by TCRdb to between 2020 and 2021). The study in broad terms: Samples from collaborators originated in the United States, Italy and Spain and spanned both the acute and convalescent phases of COVID-19. Where available, HLA class I and class II types were obtained from metadata supplied by the sample provider rather than from assay-based typing. Subjects who had been exposed to COVID-19, were actively infected with it, or had recovered from it provided the deeply sampled blood TCRbeta repertoires that made up the dataset. Samples came from the ongoing ImmuneRACE study (first 160 participants) plus 1,254 subjects from 6 global collaborators. The material from the prospective study consisted of cDNA or gDNA derived from T cells, B-cell-depleted T cells, or PBMCs. A de-identified subject ID, COVID-19 status, age in years and sex were almost always included in the sample metadata. The repertoires were made available in a free public database intended to serve as a resource for research on the immune response to SARS-CoV-2.

The immunoSEQ Assay, a bias-controlled multiplex PCR, was used to amplify TCRbeta CDR3 regions from genomic DNA. Under the source paper's analysis protocol: Within the assay, amplification of reference gene primers was used to estimate how many nucleated cells each sample contained. To quantify the absolute abundance of each unique TCRbeta CDR3 rearrangement, sequence reads were collapsed and filtered. For each sample, productive Simpson clonality was calculated by taking the square root of Simpson's diversity index across productive rearrangements. TCRdb retrieved this table from immuneACCESS and kept in-frame rearrangements only. Not all clones are present; in checked studies, unresolved V genes account for under half, and no reason is known for the remainder. The V and J calls and clone size come from that table; D and trimming were worked out from the DNA. The table for this sample lists 150,000 to 190,000 clones; under 85% of them were counted only once. The ten largest account for about 3.8% of the sample.

For CDR1 and CDR2, the germline V gene lists SGHRS and YFSETQ. From V the trimming removes 5 bases and from J it removes 3 bases, while the gene matches leave 6 bases of the junction unaccounted for. From the cysteine up to the phenylalanine, the CDR3 has a length of 15 residues. The DNA shown is the 45-base CDR3, in frame from base 1. Collaborating institutions collected whole blood in K2EDTA tubes following their own protocols. Collaborator samples were shipped for TCRbeta analysis as frozen whole blood, isolated PBMCs, or DNA extracted from either sample type. A note on this clone: The antigen it binds to is not known. Base-call qualities are not available, and no considerably larger clone is one nucleotide away.

Findings and caveats that apply to the study as a whole: Clinical and demographic metadata were provided uncurated, with the amount varying by source and participant.

The specimen was peripheral blood. This receptor chain uses TRBV5-1 and TRBJ2-3, with TRBD2 identical over 10 junction bases. The origin of this receptor is an elderly woman with acute or convalescent COVID-19. The DNA sequence reads TGCGCCAGCAGACCGGGACTAGCGAGTACAGATACGCAGTATTTT. Its product reads: CASRPGLASTDTQYF. Extended through the reference TRBV5-1 and TRBJ2-3 proteins, this CDR3 yields the full variable domain: KAGVTQTPRYLIKTRGQQVTLSCSPISGHRSVSWYQQTPGQGLQFLFEYFSETQRNKGNFPGRFSGRQFSNSRSEMNVSTLELGDSALYLCASRPGLASTDTQYFGPGTRLTVL.